Listed below are T cell receptor beta chains from one sample, sequenced in a study of blood T cell repertoires in COVID-19. TCRdb keeps only in-frame clones here, not all; method: immunoSEQ multiplex PCR. This table holds 210,000 or so clones, approximately 81% found once. Sequencing input: peripheral blood. The receptors originated from a woman aged 80 or older with active or convalescent COVID-19. CDR3s include the opening cysteine and the closing phenylalanine or tryptophan. The D gene is left open where the match is weak. Size is omitted from some rows. Given values are once, few, many or a class for expanded clones.

v_gene,j_gene,d_gene,abundance,CDR3aa,CDR3nt
TRBV12-2,TRBJ2-5,-,once,CASRLAGTSGRKSQETQYF,TGTGCAAGTCGCTTAGCGGGTACTAGCGGGAGGAAGTCCCAAGAGACCCAGTACTTC
TRBV5-6,TRBJ1-3,TRBD1,once,CASIRWDSPGNTIYF,TGTGCCAGCATAAGGTGGGACAGCCCTGGAAACACCATATATTTT
TRBV11-3,TRBJ1-1,-,-,CASSLIQNTEAFF,TGTGCCAGCAGCTTAATACAAAACACTGAAGCTTTCTTT
TRBV15,TRBJ1-2,-,-,CATSRELGGNYGYTF,TGTGCCACCAGCAGAGAATTGGGGGGAAACTATGGCTACACCTTC
TRBV4-1,TRBJ2-7,-,-,CASSPFARAKVYEQYF,TGCGCCAGCAGCCCCTTTGCGAGGGCGAAGGTGTACGAGCAGTACTTC
TRBV5-1,TRBJ2-7,-,-,CASSLAADNSYEQYF,TGCGCCAGCAGCTTGGCCGCGGACAACTCCTACGAGCAGTACTTC
TRBV28,TRBJ2-5,-,-,CASSFGGGLQETQYF,TGTGCCAGCAGTTTCGGTGGCGGGCTCCAAGAGACCCAGTACTTC
TRBV5-5,TRBJ1-1,-,-,CASSSSGREDTEAFF,TGTGCCAGCAGCTCTTCGGGGAGGGAGGACACTGAAGCTTTCTTT
TRBV4-1,TRBJ1-3,-,few,CASSQEAGMDSEGSNTIYF,TGCGCCAGCAGCCAAGAGGCCGGAATGGACAGTGAGGGTAGCAACACCATATATTTT
TRBV3-1/TRBV3-2,TRBJ1-1,-,-,CASSPSGADLMNTEAFF,TGTGCCAGCAGCCCCTCAGGGGCAGATCTGATGAACACTGAAGCTTTCTTT
TRBV27,TRBJ1-5,TRBD1,-,CASSFSGTVGNQPQHF,TGTGCCAGCAGTTTCTCTGGGACAGTCGGAAATCAGCCCCAGCATTTT
TRBV3-1/TRBV3-2,TRBJ1-2,TRBD1,-,CASSQLQGDYGYTF,TGTGCCAGCAGCCAACTGCAGGGGGACTATGGCTACACCTTC